This TCR beta chain comes out of a study of human T cells and chemical hapten exposure. At the level of the study: Investigators sensitized around 2 cm by around 2 cm of upper inner arm skin with 2% DPC.

There are a few counts of this clonotype. MiXCR was run by TCRdb on the RACE reads, yielding one entry per CDR3 protein. The table records 75,000 to 90,000 distinct CDR3 sequences, 8.5% to 12% of them present only once. V shed 4 bases and J shed 4 bases, with 10 bases lying between them. There are 13 residues in the CDR3. Germline V gene data show CDR1 as SGHVS and CDR2 as FQNEAQ. The time point here: patch test 2, 6 weeks after DPC sensitization. Treatment defined: therapeutic diphenylcyclopropenone sensitization with weekly scalp DPC. This chain uses TRBV7-8 with TRBJ1-2; D gene ambiguous. The clonotype comes from a woman between 45 and 65 years old with alopecia areata. Some clones in this sample may be carry-over from other donors' samples. The specimen was whole blood, collected in connection with sensitization to the hapten diphenylcyclopropenone (DPC). CDR3 in amino acids: CASSSQLLYGYTF. DNA of the CDR3: TGTGCCAGCAGCTCCCAGTTACTCTATGGCTACACCTTC.